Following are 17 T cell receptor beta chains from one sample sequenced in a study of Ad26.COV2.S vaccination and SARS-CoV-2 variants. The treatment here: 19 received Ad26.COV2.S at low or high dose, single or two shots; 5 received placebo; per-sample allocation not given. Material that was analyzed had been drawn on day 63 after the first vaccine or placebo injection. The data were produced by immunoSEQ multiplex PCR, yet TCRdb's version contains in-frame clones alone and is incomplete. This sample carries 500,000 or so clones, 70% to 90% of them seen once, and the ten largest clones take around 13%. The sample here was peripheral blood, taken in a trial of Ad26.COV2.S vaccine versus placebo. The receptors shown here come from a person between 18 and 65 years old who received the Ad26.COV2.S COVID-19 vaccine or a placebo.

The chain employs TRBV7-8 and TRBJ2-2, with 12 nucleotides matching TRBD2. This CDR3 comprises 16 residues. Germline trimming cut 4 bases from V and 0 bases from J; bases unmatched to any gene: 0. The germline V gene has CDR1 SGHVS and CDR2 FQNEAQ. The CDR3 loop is CASSWTSGANTGELFF. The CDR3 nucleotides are TGTGCCAGCAGCTGGACTAGCGGGGCGAACACCGGGGAGCTGTTTTTT.

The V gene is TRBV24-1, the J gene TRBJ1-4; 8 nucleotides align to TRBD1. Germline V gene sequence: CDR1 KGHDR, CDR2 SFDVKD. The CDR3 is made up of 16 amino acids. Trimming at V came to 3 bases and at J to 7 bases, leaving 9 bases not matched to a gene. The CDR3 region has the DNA TGTGCCACCAGTGATCCGACGACAGGGGAAGGTGAAAAACTGTTTTTT. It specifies CATSDPTTGEGEKLFF.

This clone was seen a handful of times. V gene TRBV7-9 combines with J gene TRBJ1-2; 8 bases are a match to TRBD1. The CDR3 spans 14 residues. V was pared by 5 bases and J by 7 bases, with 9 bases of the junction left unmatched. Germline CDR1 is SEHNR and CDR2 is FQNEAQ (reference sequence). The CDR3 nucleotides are TGTGCCAGCAGCCTACTGACAGGGGCTGGTGGCTACACCTTC. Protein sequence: CASSLLTGAGGYTF. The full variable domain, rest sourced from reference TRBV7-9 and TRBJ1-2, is DTGVSQNPRHKITKRGQNVTFRCDPISEHNRLYWYRQTLGQGPEFLTYFQNEAQLEKSRLLSDRFSAERPKGSFSTLEIQRTEQGDSAMYLCASSLLTGAGGYTFGSGTRLTVV.

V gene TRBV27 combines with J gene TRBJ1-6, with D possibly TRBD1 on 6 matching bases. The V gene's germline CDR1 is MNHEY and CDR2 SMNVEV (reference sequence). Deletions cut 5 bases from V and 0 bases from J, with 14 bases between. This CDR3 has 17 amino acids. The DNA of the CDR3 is TGTGCCAGCAGTCCCGGACAGACGAGCTCCTATAATTCACCCCTCCACTTT. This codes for CASSPGQTSSYNSPLHF.

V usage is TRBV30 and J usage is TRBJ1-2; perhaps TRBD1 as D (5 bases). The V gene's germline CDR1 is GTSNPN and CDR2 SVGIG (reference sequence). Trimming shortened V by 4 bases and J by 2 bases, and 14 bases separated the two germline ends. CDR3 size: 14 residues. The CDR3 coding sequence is TGTGCCTGGACCCCCCCCGGACAAAACTATGGCTACACCTTC. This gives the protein CAWTPPGQNYGYTF.

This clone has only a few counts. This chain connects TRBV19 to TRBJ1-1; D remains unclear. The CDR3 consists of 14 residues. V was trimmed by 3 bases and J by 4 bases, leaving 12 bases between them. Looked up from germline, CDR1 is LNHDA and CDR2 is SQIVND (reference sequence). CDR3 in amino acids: CASSIRSQATEAFF. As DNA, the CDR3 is TGTGCCAGTAGTATCCGGAGCCAGGCCACTGAAGCTTTCTTT.

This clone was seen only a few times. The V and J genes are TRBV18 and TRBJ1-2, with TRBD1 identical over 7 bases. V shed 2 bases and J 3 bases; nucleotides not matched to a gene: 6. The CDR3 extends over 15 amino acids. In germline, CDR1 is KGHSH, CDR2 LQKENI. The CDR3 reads CASSPFDRVDYGYTF. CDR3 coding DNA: TGTGCCAGCTCACCATTTGACAGGGTCGACTATGGCTACACCTTC. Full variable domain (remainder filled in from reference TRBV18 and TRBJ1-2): NAGVMQNPRHLVRRRGQEARLRCSPMKGHSHVYWYRQLPEEGLKFMVYLQKENIIDESGMPKERFSAEFPKEGPSILRIQQVVRGDSAAYFCASSPFDRVDYGYTFGSGTRLTVV.

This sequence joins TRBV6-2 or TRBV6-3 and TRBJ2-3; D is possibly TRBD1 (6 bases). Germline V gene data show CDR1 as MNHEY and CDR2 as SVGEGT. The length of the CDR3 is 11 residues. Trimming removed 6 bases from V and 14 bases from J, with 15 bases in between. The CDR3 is CASSPRTEAYF. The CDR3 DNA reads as TGTGCCAGCAGCCCGAGGACAGAAGCGTATTTT.

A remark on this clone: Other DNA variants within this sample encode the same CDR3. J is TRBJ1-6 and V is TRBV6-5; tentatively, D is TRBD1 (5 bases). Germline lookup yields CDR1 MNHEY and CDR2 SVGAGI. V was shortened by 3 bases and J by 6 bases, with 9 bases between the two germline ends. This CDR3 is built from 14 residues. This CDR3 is CASSYGGVNSPLHF. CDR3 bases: TGTGCCAGCAGTTATGGGGGGGTTAATTCACCCCTCCACTTT.

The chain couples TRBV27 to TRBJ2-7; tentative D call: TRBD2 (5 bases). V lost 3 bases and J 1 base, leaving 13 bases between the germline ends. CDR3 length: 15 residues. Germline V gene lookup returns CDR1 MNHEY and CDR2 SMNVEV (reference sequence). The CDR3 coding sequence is TGTGCCAGCAGTTTTGAGGGAGCTTTTTCCTACGAGCAGTACTTC. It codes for CASSFEGAFSYEQYF.

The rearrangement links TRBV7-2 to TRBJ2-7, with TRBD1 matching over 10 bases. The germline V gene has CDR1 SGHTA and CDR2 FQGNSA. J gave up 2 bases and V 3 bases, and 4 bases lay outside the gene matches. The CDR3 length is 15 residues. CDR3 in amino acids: CASSFGQGVTYEQYF. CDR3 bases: TGTGCCAGCAGCTTCGGACAGGGGGTCACCTACGAGCAGTACTTC.

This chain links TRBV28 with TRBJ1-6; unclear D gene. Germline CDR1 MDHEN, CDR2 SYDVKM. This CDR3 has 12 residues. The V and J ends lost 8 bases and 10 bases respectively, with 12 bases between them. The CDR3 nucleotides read TGTGCCAGCTGTGGGTATCGCTCACCCCTCCACTTT. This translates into CASCGYRSPLHF.

The CDR3 region has the DNA TGTGCCAGCAGTGAATGGACTTCGGGTGATGGCTACACCTTC. Protein: CASSEWTSGDGYTF. The V gene is TRBV25-1, the J gene TRBJ1-2; D uncertain. Germline values: CDR1 MGHDK, CDR2 SYGVNS. There are 14 residues in the CDR3. The ends were cut back, 1 base at V and 6 bases at J, with 12 bases in the middle.

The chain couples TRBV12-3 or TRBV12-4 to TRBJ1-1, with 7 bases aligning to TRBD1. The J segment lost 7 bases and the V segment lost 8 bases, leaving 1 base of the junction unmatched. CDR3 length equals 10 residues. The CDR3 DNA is TGTGCCAGCGGGACAGTTGAAGCTTTCTTT. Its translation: CASGTVEAFF.

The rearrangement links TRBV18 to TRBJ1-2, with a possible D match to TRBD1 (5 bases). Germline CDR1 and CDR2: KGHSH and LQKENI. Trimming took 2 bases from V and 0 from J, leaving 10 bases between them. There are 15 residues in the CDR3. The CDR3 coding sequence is TGTGCCAGCTCACCAGTGGACACAACTAACTATGGCTACACCTTC. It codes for CASSPVDTTNYGYTF.

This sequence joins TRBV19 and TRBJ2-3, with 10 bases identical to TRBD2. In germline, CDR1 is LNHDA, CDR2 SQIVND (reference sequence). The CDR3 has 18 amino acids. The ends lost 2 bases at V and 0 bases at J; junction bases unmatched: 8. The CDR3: CASSIIMGLAPSTDTQYF. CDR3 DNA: TGTGCCAGTAGTATAATTATGGGACTAGCGCCTAGCACAGATACGCAGTATTTT.

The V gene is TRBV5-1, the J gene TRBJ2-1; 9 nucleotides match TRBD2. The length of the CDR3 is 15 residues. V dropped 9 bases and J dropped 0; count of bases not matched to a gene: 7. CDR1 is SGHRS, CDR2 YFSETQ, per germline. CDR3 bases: TGCGCCACACAAAATAGCGGGAGCTCCTACAATGAGCAGTTCTTC. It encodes CATQNSGSSYNEQFF.